A single T cell receptor beta chain is shown here with its context. The antigen is unknown. The V segment lost 4 bases and the J segment 2 bases; nucleotides outside the gene matches: 6. The CDR3 contains 15 residues. Germline values: CDR1 SGHTA, CDR2 FQGTGA. Profiling relied on immunoSEQ multiplex PCR, and the TCRdb table lists in-frame clones only, not all of them. Here the sample spans about 48,000 clones, 75% to 90% being singletons. The data stem from a study of OX40 agonist ivuxolimab in advanced cancers. Study as a whole: Patients received ivuxolimab, an intravenous treatment, every 2 weeks at 0.01 to 10 mg/kg.

Study-wide results and caveats: Expanded clones were, on average, more numerous among CD8+ T cells than CD4+.

The starting material was CD4+ or CD8+ T cells sorted from blood, obtained in a trial of the OX40 agonist ivuxolimab. The chain links TRBV7-3 to TRBJ2-7; 9 bases align to TRBD1. This TCR came from an adult with an advanced solid tumor such as melanoma, head and neck, liver or kidney cancer. CDR3 DNA: TGTGCCAGCAGCTCCGGACAGGGGATCCCCTACGAGCAGTACTTC. It translates to CASSSGQGIPYEQYF.